These 26 T cell receptor beta chains came from one sample sequenced in a study of shared clonotypes between healthy human individuals. Here immunoSEQ multiplex PCR was the method, and the copy in TCRdb shows in-frame clones only, minus some. The sample has approximately 740,000 clones, almost 95% seen once; the top ten hold less than 25%. Terminally differentiated effector memory CD45RA+ cells were excluded by CCR7 positive selection of CD45RO-negative cells. The sequenced sample was naive CD8+ T cells sorted from blood. The receptors were gathered from a man under 40 in good health.

The chain links TRBV21-1 to TRBJ2-1; no check of the table's D call, TRBD2, against the DNA was made. TRBV21-1 is termed a pseudogene. The CDR3 loop spans 15 amino acids. CDR3 DNA: TGTGCCAGCTTACCGGGACTAGCGGGACTAAATGAGCAGTTCTTC. Its translation: CASLPGLAGLNEQFF.

As concerns this clone: One end of the junction does not line up with germline, which may come from a read error. The V call is TRBV7-9, the J call TRBJ1-1, with a weak D call TRBD1 (6 bases). The CDR3 has 13 residues. Per the germline V gene, CDR1 is SEHNR and CDR2 is FQNEAQ (reference sequence). The CDR3 loop reads CASKGGRNTEAFF. DNA of the CDR3: TGTGCAAGCAAGGGGGGACGTAACACTGAAGCTTTCTTT.

The chain recombines TRBV27 with TRBJ1-1; 8 bases are a match to TRBD1. CDR3 size: 15 residues. Germline loops: CDR1 MNHEY, CDR2 SMNVEV (reference sequence). V dropped 2 bases and J dropped 6; count of bases not matched to a gene: 8. DNA of the CDR3: TGTGCCAGCAGTTTAGTAAAGCAGGGGGCCGCTGAAGCTTTCTTT. Translating it yields CASSLVKQGAAEAFF.

Of note for this clone: The junction differs from germline at one of its ends, possibly a read error. The V gene is TRBV11-2, the J gene TRBJ2-7; tentative D call: TRBD1 (6 bases). This CDR3 region has 15 residues. CDR1 is SGHAT, CDR2 FQNNGV, per germline. CDR3 amino acids: CACRGSSSGLYEQYF. The CDR3 DNA follows: TGTGCCTGCAGGGGCTCTTCCTCGGGCCTCTACGAGCAGTACTTC.

The chain joins TRBV6-1 to TRBJ2-7; D gene uncertain. Germline CDR1 reads MNHNS; CDR2 reads SASEGT. The CDR3 runs to 13 residues. Deletions cut 1 base from V and 3 bases from J, with 7 bases between. This chain's CDR3 is CASSEGRRYEQYF. The CDR3, as DNA: TGTGCCAGCAGTGAAGGCAGGCGCTACGAGCAGTACTTC.

The chain recombines TRBV6-6 with TRBJ2-4; D uncertain. Per germline, CDR1 MNHNY and CDR2 SVGAGI (reference sequence). This CDR3 is built from 13 residues. Trimming removed 2 bases from V and 11 bases from J, with 13 bases in between. As DNA, the CDR3 is TGTGCCAGCAGTTACCCCGAGGTTACAGTTCAGTACTTC. Protein sequence: CASSYPEVTVQYF.

This chain links TRBV7-9 with TRBJ2-7; the D gene is possibly TRBD2 (5 bases). The length of the CDR3 is 15 residues. V lost 8 bases, J lost 2 bases, and 19 bases lay in between. CDR1 SEHNR and CDR2 FQNEAQ come from the germline V gene (reference sequence). The CDR3 DNA follows: TGTGCCAGCCGACCTCCGCGGCTAGCCACCTACGAGCAGTACTTC. Translation gives CASRPPRLATYEQYF.

The rearrangement uses TRBV4-1 and TRBJ1-5; D remains unclear. The CDR3 runs to 14 residues. V shed 1 base and J shed 7 bases, with 11 bases lying between them. Germline CDR1 reads MGHRA; CDR2 reads YSYEKL. In nucleotides, the CDR3 is TGCGCCAGCAGCCAAGTTATTGATCGGCAGCCCCAGCATTTT. This codes for CASSQVIDRQPQHF.

This clone was recorded once. Other DNA sequences of this sample code for an identical CDR3. The chain employs TRBV11-2 and TRBJ2-7; D remains unclear. V was shortened by 1 base and J by 0 bases, with 4 bases between the two germline ends. Per germline, CDR1 SGHAT and CDR2 FQNNGV. The CDR3 sequence is 13 residues long. The CDR3 is CASSLGGSYEQYF. CDR3 DNA: TGTGCCAGCAGCTTAGGGGGCTCCTACGAGCAGTACTTC. Full variable domain (remainder filled in from reference TRBV11-2 and TRBJ2-7): EAGVAQSPRYKIIEKRQSVAFWCNPISGHATLYWYQQILGQGPKLLIQFQNNGVVDDSQLPKDRFSAERLKGVDSTLKIQPAKLEDSAVYLCASSLGGSYEQYFGPGTRLTVT.

V is TRBV15 and J is TRBJ1-2, with 7 nucleotides matching TRBD1. Germline V CDR1 and CDR2: LNHNV, YYDKDF (reference sequence). Trimming removed 5 bases from V and 4 bases from J; junction bases left unmatched: 10. The CDR3 consists of 15 residues. CDR3 amino acids: CATSGKEGAVYGYTF. The CDR3 DNA is TGTGCCACCAGCGGTAAAGAGGGGGCGGTCTATGGCTACACCTTC.

This chain connects TRBV7-8 to TRBJ2-7; no firm D call. The CDR3 has 15 residues. Germline lookup yields CDR1 SGHVS and CDR2 FQNEAQ. The V gene lost 5 bases and the J gene lost 0 bases, with 14 bases spanning the gap. The CDR3 DNA reads TGTGCCAGCAGCCCAGTAGTAGAAAGCTCCTACGAGCAGTACTTC. This translates into CASSPVVESSYEQYF.

This clone was detected once. The chain joins TRBV7-9 to TRBJ1-4, with D maybe TRBD1 (5 bases). CDR3 length: 15 amino acids. Trimming took 5 bases from V and 4 from J, leaving 14 bases between them. Germline values: CDR1 SEHNR, CDR2 FQNEAQ (reference sequence). CDR3 amino acids: CASSARGAINEKLFF. The CDR3 DNA is TGTGCCAGCAGCGCCAGAGGGGCTATTAATGAAAAACTGTTTTTT.

This sequence joins TRBV28 and TRBJ1-2, with TRBD1 matching over 9 bases. V shed 5 bases, J shed 4 bases, and the junction held 11 bases outside the gene matches. The CDR3 sequence is 16 residues long. Germline V gene lookup returns CDR1 MDHEN and CDR2 SYDVKM. The CDR3 here is CASSPPTGGIIYGYTF. The CDR3 DNA follows: TGTGCCAGCAGTCCCCCCACAGGGGGCATCATCTATGGCTACACCTTC.

The chain joins TRBV7-9 to TRBJ2-1, with TRBD2 identical over 9 bases. This CDR3 has 15 residues. Unmatched junction bases numbered 2, after V lost 5 bases and J lost 0 bases. CDR1 is SEHNR and CDR2 is FQNEAQ in the germline V gene (reference sequence). This CDR3 reads CASSKLAGSYNEQFF. CDR3 DNA: TGTGCCAGCAGCAAACTAGCGGGCTCCTACAATGAGCAGTTCTTC.

This chain links TRBV7-9 with TRBJ2-1; D ambiguous. The CDR3 is made up of 14 amino acids. Germline V gene data show CDR1 as SEHNR and CDR2 as FQNEAQ (reference sequence). V lost 1 base to trimming and J lost 9 bases, with 13 bases between them. In DNA form, the CDR3 reads TGTGCCAGCAGCTTAGAGGTTTCTGTTTCTGAGCAGTTCTTC. It translates to CASSLEVSVSEQFF.

This chain connects TRBV14 to TRBJ1-5; possibly TRBD1 for D (6 bases). V was cut by 5 bases and J by 2 bases, with 25 bases left in between. This CDR3 contains 19 residues. Per germline, CDR1 SGHDN and CDR2 FVKESK. The CDR3 DNA sequence: TGTGCCAGCAGCGCGTGGGAGCTAGGACAGCCCTCTCGCAATCAGCCCCAGCATTTT. This sequence encodes CASSAWELGQPSRNQPQHF.

The chain couples TRBV27 to TRBJ2-7, with D possibly being TRBD2 (5 bases). The CDR3 totals 15 residues. The V end lost 4 bases, the J end lost 0 bases, and 13 bases lay between the germline ends. Germline V gives CDR1 MNHEY, CDR2 SMNVEV (reference sequence). This chain's CDR3 is CASSWGVPSSYEQYF. For the CDR3, the DNA is TGTGCCAGCAGTTGGGGAGTGCCAAGCTCCTACGAGCAGTACTTC.

The chain joins TRBV2 to TRBJ2-3; TRBD1 matches 7 bases. The CDR3 loop spans 15 amino acids. Germline V gives CDR1 SNHLY, CDR2 FYNNEI. V dropped 4 bases and J dropped 0; count of bases not matched to a gene: 4. The CDR3 sequence is CASSAGTDSTDTQYF. CDR3 in DNA: TGTGCCAGCAGTGCCGGGACAGACAGCACAGATACGCAGTATTTT. Combining the CDR3 with reference TRBV2 and TRBJ2-3 gives the whole variable domain EPEVTQTPSHQVTQMGQEVILRCVPISNHLYFYWYRQILGQKVEFLVSFYNNEISEKSEIFDDQFSVERPDGSNFTLKIRSTKLEDSAMYFCASSAGTDSTDTQYFGPGTRLTVL.

The rearrangement links TRBV5-8 to TRBJ2-7, with 8 bases lining up with TRBD1. This CDR3 comprises 15 residues. V gave up 2 bases and J gave up 2 bases; unmatched junction bases: 6. Germline values: CDR1 SGHTS, CDR2 YDEGEE. CDR3 loop: CASSFGTGSPYEQYF. The CDR3 coding sequence is TGTGCCAGCAGCTTCGGGACAGGATCCCCCTACGAGCAGTACTTC.

The chain joins TRBV27 to TRBJ2-7, with D unclear. Trimming shortened V by 3 bases and J by 2 bases, and 11 bases separated the two germline ends. This CDR3 has 14 residues. Germline assignment: CDR1 MNHEY and CDR2 SMNVEV (reference sequence). The CDR3, as DNA: TGTGCCAGCAGTTTTTCAGGAGTTACCTACGAGCAGTACTTC. Translation gives CASSFSGVTYEQYF.

The gene calls are TRBV5-5 and TRBJ2-7, with D perhaps being TRBD1 or TRBD2 (5 bases each). In germline, CDR1 is SGHKS, CDR2 YYEKEE (reference sequence). The CDR3 contains 14 residues. The V end was cut by 1 base, the J end by 5 bases, with 13 bases between. CDR3 nucleotide sequence: TGTGCCAGCAGCTTGTTAGGGGAGAGCGACGAGCAGTACTTC. It yields the protein CASSLLGESDEQYF.

V is TRBV25-1 and J is TRBJ2-7; TRBD2 matches at 10 bases. Per germline, CDR1 MGHDK and CDR2 SYGVNS. The CDR3 sequence is 16 residues long. The ends lost 6 bases at V and 0 bases at J; junction bases unmatched: 8. The CDR3: CASSPKRTSGSYEQYF. As DNA, the CDR3 is TGTGCCAGCAGCCCCAAGAGGACTAGCGGCTCCTACGAGCAGTACTTC.

The chain employs TRBV11-2 and TRBJ2-7; 9 bases map to TRBD1. Losses at the gene ends were 4 bases for V and 3 bases for J; bases not matched to a gene: 7. This CDR3 is built from 15 residues. Germline V gene data show CDR1 as SGHAT and CDR2 as FQNNGV. The CDR3 loop is CASSSTGTGFYEQYF. Here the CDR3 DNA reads TGTGCCAGCAGCTCGACCGGGACAGGGTTCTACGAGCAGTACTTC. The full variable domain, with the rest looked up from reference TRBV11-2 and TRBJ2-7, is EAGVAQSPRYKIIEKRQSVAFWCNPISGHATLYWYQQILGQGPKLLIQFQNNGVVDDSQLPKDRFSAERLKGVDSTLKIQPAKLEDSAVYLCASSSTGTGFYEQYFGPGTRLTVT.

CDR3 amino acids: CASSKALARGDYEQYF. The CDR3, as DNA: TGTGCCAGCAGCAAAGCTTTAGCAAGGGGGGACTACGAGCAGTACTTC. This chain uses TRBV21-1 with TRBJ2-7. TRBV21-1 is described as a pseudogene. This CDR3 is 16 amino acids long.

The rearrangement links TRBV5-1 to TRBJ1-3; possibly TRBD1 for D (5 bases). V was pared by 2 bases and J by 7 bases, with 19 bases between. The germline gives CDR1 SGHRS, CDR2 YFSETQ. This CDR3 region has 16 residues. As DNA, the CDR3 is TGCGCCAGCAGCTTCGACCGGGACCGCCCTGAGAACACCATATATTTT. It codes for CASSFDRDRPENTIYF.

J is TRBJ2-7 and V is TRBV6-1; 8 bases are a match to TRBD1. Germline V gene lookup returns CDR1 MNHNS and CDR2 SASEGT. V lost 6 bases, J lost 3 bases, and 10 bases stayed unmatched. This CDR3 spans 15 amino acids. CDR3 sequence reads: CASRERTGSLYEQYF. The CDR3 DNA reads TGTGCCAGCAGGGAGCGGACAGGGAGCCTCTACGAGCAGTACTTC.